The 17 T cell receptor beta chains below were found in one sample sequenced in a study of T cells in localized non-small cell lung cancer. This table comes from immunoSEQ multiplex PCR, and its TCRdb copy is limited to in-frame clones, with some not included. The sample has about 78,000 clones, around four fifths seen once. Specimen: peripheral blood, collected before any cancer treatment. Source of these receptors: a man aged 40 to 69 with stage I lung adenocarcinoma.

This chain connects TRBV9 to TRBJ2-3; 10 bases are shared with TRBD2. Germline loops: CDR1 SGDLS, CDR2 YYNGEE. The CDR3 runs to 17 residues. The V gene end was trimmed by 0 bases and the J gene end by 0 bases; junction bases not matched to a gene: 4. CDR3 amino acids: CASSVVETSGSTDTQYF. The DNA of the CDR3 is TGTGCCAGCAGCGTAGTGGAGACTAGCGGGAGCACAGATACGCAGTATTTT.

DNA for the CDR3: TGTGCCAGCACCTACCGGGAAAAACCACTTCCCTGGGCCAACGTCCTGACTTTC. It encodes CASTYREKPLPWANVLTF. The chain is built from TRBV11-3 and TRBJ2-6, with a possible D match to TRBD2 (5 bases). Deletions cut 7 bases from V and 5 bases from J, with 24 bases between. Per the germline V gene, CDR1 is SGHNT and CDR2 is YENEEA. The length of the CDR3 is 18 residues.

The genes are TRBV6-5 and TRBJ1-2; D unclear. This CDR3 is built from 14 residues. CDR1 MNHEY and CDR2 SVGAGI come from the germline V gene. Trimming pared 6 bases from V and 2 bases from J, leaving 13 bases between. The CDR3 reads CASSIGNSNYGYTF. The CDR3 DNA follows: TGTGCCAGCAGCATCGGGAACAGCAACTATGGCTACACCTTC.

This clone has more than one count but fewer than ten. This sequence joins TRBV27 and TRBJ2-1; D is undetermined. The CDR3 has 14 residues. Germline lookup yields CDR1 MNHEY and CDR2 SMNVEV (reference sequence). The V end lost 6 bases, the J end lost 3 bases, and 12 bases lay between the germline ends. The CDR3 DNA reads TGTGCCAGCAGAATAGCCGCTCTCTACAATGAGCAGTTCTTC. This translates into CASRIAALYNEQFF.

The rearrangement links TRBV4-3 to TRBJ2-7; the D is unclear. Germline values: CDR1 LGHNA, CDR2 YSLEER. Trimming stripped 2 bases from V and 2 bases from J, with 13 bases between. The CDR3 totals 15 residues. CDR3: CASSQYRAPTYEQYF. The CDR3 bases are TGCGCCAGCAGCCAATACCGGGCCCCTACCTACGAGCAGTACTTC.

The gene calls are TRBV18 and TRBJ2-2, with a tentative D call TRBD2 (5 bases). Germline CDR1 and CDR2: KGHSH and LQKENI. This CDR3 has 17 amino acids. V was clipped by 0 bases and J by 2 bases, with 13 bases between them. CDR3 DNA: TGTGCCAGCTCACCACCTTGGCAGCGGCACAACACCGGGGAGCTGTTTTTT. This encodes CASSPPWQRHNTGELFF.

The rearrangement joins TRBV19 to TRBJ2-2; 7 bases are shared with TRBD2. The CDR3 is 15 residues long. With 6 bases clipped from V and 7 bases from J, the junction kept 11 bases outside the gene matches. Per the germline V gene, CDR1 is LNHDA and CDR2 is SQIVND (reference sequence). CDR3 sequence reads: CASRMLGRVVGELFF. In DNA, the CDR3 is TGTGCCAGTAGGATGCTAGGGAGGGTTGTCGGGGAGCTGTTTTTT. Based on the CDR3 plus reference TRBV19 and TRBJ2-2, the full variable domain is DGGITQSPKYLFRKEGQNVTLSCEQNLNHDAMYWYRQDPGQGLRLIYYSQIVNDFQKGDIAEGYSVSREKKESFPLTVTSAQKNPTAFYLCASRMLGRVVGELFFGEGSRLTVL.

The rearrangement joins TRBV6-1 to TRBJ2-3, with D possibly being TRBD1 or TRBD2 (6 bases each). V was shortened by 10 bases and J by 3 bases, with 17 bases between the two germline ends. The germline V gene has CDR1 MNHNS and CDR2 SASEGT. The CDR3 length is 14 residues. This chain's CDR3 is CATNQQGGTDTQYF. CDR3 nucleotide sequence: TGTGCCACGAATCAACAGGGAGGAACAGATACGCAGTATTTT.

The genes are TRBV11-2 and TRBJ2-1, with 11 bases identical to TRBD2. The CDR3 length is 15 residues. J gave up 5 bases and V 7 bases, and 7 bases lay outside the gene matches. Germline assignment: CDR1 SGHAT and CDR2 FQNNGV. For the CDR3, the DNA is TGTGCCAGCACGGTCGGGACTAGCGGCAACAATGAGCAGTTCTTC. Residues: CASTVGTSGNNEQFF.

The V gene is TRBV9, the J gene TRBJ2-7; no definite D call. The CDR3 consists of 15 residues. Looked up from germline, CDR1 is SGDLS and CDR2 is YYNGEE. Trimming left V 1 base short and J 2 bases short, with 13 bases between. CDR3: CASSVTEYGPYEQYF. In DNA form, the CDR3 reads TGTGCCAGCAGCGTAACGGAATACGGACCCTACGAGCAGTACTTC.

This clone was observed a single time. The CDR3 protein is CASSLGHSTSEQYF. In DNA, the CDR3 is TGTGCCAGCTCTCTTGGGCATTCTACCTCCGAGCAGTACTTC. The V call is TRBV27, the J call TRBJ2-7, with D unresolved. The V and J ends lost 8 bases and 6 bases respectively, with 20 bases between them. CDR3 size: 14 residues. The V gene's germline CDR1 is MNHEY and CDR2 SMNVEV (reference sequence).

This rearrangement joins TRBV5-1 to TRBJ1-1, with D uncertain. CDR1 SGHRS and CDR2 YFSETQ come from the germline V gene. Deletions cut 1 base from V and 0 bases from J, with 4 bases between. The CDR3 runs to 13 residues. Written as DNA, the CDR3 is TGCGCCAGCAGCTTGTCGGTGAACACTGAAGCTTTCTTT. Translating it yields CASSLSVNTEAFF.

This clone was seen a handful of times. J is TRBJ1-2 and V is TRBV27; 7 bases match TRBD1. V gave up 5 bases and J gave up 3 bases; unmatched junction bases: 6. Germline V CDR1 and CDR2: MNHEY, SMNVEV (reference sequence). This CDR3 region has 14 residues. CDR3: CASSPQGQYYGYTF. CDR3 bases: TGTGCCAGCAGTCCCCAGGGACAGTACTATGGCTACACCTTC.

V gene TRBV7-8 combines with J gene TRBJ1-1; D gene uncertain. V was clipped by 0 bases and J by 0 bases, with 8 bases between them. The CDR3 runs to 15 residues. From germline, CDR1 is SGHVS and CDR2 FQNEAQ. In DNA, the CDR3 is TGTGCCAGCAGCTTAGCACCACCAATGAACACTGAAGCTTTCTTT. Translation gives CASSLAPPMNTEAFF.

This clone was found a few times. V and J are TRBV5-4 and TRBJ2-4; no definite D call. The CDR3 totals 14 residues. Germline V gene sequence: CDR1 SGHNT, CDR2 YYREEE (reference sequence). Trimming stripped 4 bases from V and 0 bases from J, with 8 bases between. The CDR3 here is CASSPTVAKNIQYF. CDR3 DNA sequence: TGTGCCAGCAGCCCCACAGTAGCCAAAAACATTCAGTACTTC.

J is TRBJ2-5 and V is TRBV9, with TRBD2 matching over 11 bases. The CDR3 is 15 amino acids. The germline V gene has CDR1 SGDLS and CDR2 YYNGEE. The junction had 3 bases not matched to a gene; V was cut back by 3 bases and J by 2 bases. The CDR3 here is CASSAVAGGQETQYF. The DNA for the CDR3 is TGTGCCAGCAGCGCTGTAGCGGGGGGGCAAGAGACCCAGTACTTC.

The V call is TRBV5-6, the J call TRBJ2-6, with no clear D. Trimming stripped 0 bases from V and 2 bases from J, with 6 bases between. The CDR3 is 15 amino acids. Germline V gene data show CDR1 as SGHDT and CDR2 as YYEEEE. CDR3 loop: CASSLVVAGANVLTF. CDR3 coding DNA: TGTGCCAGCAGCTTGGTAGTGGCTGGGGCCAACGTCCTGACTTTC. The complete variable domain, with remaining parts taken from reference TRBV5-6 and TRBJ2-6, reads DAGVTQSPTHLIKTRGQQVTLRCSPKSGHDTVSWYQQALGQGPQFIFQYYEEEERQRGNFPDRFSGHQFPNYSSELNVNALLLGDSALYLCASSLVVAGANVLTFGAGSRLTVL.